This T cell receptor (beta chain) was found in a study of T cell responses to AZD1222 COVID-19 vaccine. General observations from the study: The study identified only a handful of AZD1222 recipients as seropositive at baseline. Clonal diversity was possibly underestimated, and white British individuals and females predominated among donors. Across the whole spike, CD4 TCRs peaked at regions 160-218 and 743-854. No repertoire was sampled before or during the peak T cell response, only after it.

Using immunoSEQ multiplex PCR, the repertoire was profiled, and TCRdb retains in-frame clones only, with some absent. Of some 150,000 clones detected, 90% to 95% appear once; the ten largest clones hold about 3.9%. Per germline, CDR1 SGHAT and CDR2 FQNNGV. Trimming removed 5 bases from V and 14 bases from J, with 17 bases in between. The CDR3 totals 12 residues. This clone was observed a single time. Its antigen is unidentified. The chain links TRBV11-2 to TRBJ2-3, with D tentatively TRBD2 (5 bases). This TCR derives from an adult in good health. The source material was peripheral blood, sampled on day 0 of AZD1222 vaccination. The CDR3 spells CASSLRTGARYF. CDR3 coding DNA: TGTGCCAGCAGCCTCCGGACTGGTGCTCGGTATTTT.